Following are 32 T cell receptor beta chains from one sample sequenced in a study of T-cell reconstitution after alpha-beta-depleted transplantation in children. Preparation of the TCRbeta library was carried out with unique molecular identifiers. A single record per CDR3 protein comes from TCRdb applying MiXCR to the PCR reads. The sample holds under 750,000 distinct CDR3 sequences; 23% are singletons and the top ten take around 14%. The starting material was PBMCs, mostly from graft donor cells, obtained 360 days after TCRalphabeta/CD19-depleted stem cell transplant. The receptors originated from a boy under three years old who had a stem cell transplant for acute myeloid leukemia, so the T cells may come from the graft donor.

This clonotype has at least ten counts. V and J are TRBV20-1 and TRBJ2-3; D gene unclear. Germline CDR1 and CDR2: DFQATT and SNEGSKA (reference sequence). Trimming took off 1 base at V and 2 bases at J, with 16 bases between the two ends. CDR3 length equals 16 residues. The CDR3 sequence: CSARVSRNLPTDTQYF. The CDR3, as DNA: TGCAGTGCTAGAGTCTCCAGAAACCTCCCCACAGATACGCAGTATTTT.

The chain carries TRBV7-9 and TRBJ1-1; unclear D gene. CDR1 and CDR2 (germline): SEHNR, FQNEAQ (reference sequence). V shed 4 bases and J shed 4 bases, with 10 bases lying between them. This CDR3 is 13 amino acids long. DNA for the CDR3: TGTGCCAGCAGCTACGTAGGTAGCACTGAAGCTTTCTTT. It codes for CASSYVGSTEAFF.

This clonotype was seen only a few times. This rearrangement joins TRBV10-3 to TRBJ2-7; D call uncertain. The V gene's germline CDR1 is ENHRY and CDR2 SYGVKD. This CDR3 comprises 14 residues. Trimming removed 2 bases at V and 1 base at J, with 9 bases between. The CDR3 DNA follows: TGTGCCATCAGTGAGGCGACATATTCCTACGAGCAGTACTTC. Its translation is CAISEATYSYEQYF.

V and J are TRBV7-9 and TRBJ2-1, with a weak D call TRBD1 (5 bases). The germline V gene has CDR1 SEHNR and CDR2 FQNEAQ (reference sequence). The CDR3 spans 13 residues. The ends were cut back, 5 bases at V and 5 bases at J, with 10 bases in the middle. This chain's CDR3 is CASSGNRHNEQFF. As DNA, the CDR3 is TGTGCCAGCAGCGGAAACAGGCACAATGAGCAGTTCTTC.

For the CDR3, the DNA is TGTGCCTGGGGGTTTGGCAGGGGGCGGTCGGGGGCATCCTACAATGAGCAGTTCTTC. Translated: CAWGFGRGRSGASYNEQFF. This chain uses TRBV30 with TRBJ2-1; 8 bases map to TRBD1. The CDR3 spans 19 residues. Germline trimming cut 5 bases from V and 1 base from J; bases unmatched to any gene: 19. Looked up from germline, CDR1 is GTSNPN and CDR2 is SVGIG (reference sequence).

CDR3 loop: CASSLEVRTNSPLHF. The CDR3 DNA is TGCGCCAGCAGCTTGGAAGTTAGGACTAATTCACCCCTCCACTTT. The rearrangement uses TRBV5-1 and TRBJ1-6; D ambiguous. The germline gives CDR1 SGHRS, CDR2 YFSETQ. The CDR3 has 15 residues. V was clipped by 0 bases and J by 6 bases, with 10 bases between them.

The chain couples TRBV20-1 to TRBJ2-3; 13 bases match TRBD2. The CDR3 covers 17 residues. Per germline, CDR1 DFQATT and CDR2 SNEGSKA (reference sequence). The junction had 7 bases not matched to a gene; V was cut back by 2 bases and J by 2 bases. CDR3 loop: CSARLLGLAGFTDTQYF. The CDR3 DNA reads TGCAGTGCTAGACTACTGGGACTAGCGGGATTCACAGATACGCAGTATTTT.

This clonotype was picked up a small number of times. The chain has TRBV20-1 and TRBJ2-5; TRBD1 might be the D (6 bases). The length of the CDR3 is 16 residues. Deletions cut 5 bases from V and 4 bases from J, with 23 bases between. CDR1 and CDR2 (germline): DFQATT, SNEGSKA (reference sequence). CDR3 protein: CSAEMGDGQIIETQYF. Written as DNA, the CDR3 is TGCAGTGCTGAGATGGGGGACGGACAGATCATAGAGACCCAGTACTTC.

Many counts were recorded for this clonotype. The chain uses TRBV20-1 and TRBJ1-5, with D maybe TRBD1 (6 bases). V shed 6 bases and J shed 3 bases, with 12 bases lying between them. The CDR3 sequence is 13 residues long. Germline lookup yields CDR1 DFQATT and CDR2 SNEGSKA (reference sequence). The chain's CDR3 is CSAPTGSNQPQHF. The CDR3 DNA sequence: TGCAGTGCCCCGACAGGATCCAATCAGCCCCAGCATTTT.

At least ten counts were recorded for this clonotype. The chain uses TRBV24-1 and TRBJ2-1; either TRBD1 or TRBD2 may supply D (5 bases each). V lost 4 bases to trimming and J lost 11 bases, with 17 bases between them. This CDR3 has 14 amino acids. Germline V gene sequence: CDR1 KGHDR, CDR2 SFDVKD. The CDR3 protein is CATSDSDQGDKQFF. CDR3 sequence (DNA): TGTGCCACCAGTGACTCGGACCAGGGAGATAAGCAGTTCTTC.

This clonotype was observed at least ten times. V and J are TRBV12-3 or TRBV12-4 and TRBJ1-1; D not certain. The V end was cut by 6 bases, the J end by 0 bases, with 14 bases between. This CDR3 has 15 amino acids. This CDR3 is CASRAMTTMNTEAFF. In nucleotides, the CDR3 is TGTGCCAGCAGGGCCATGACCACCATGAACACTGAAGCTTTCTTT.

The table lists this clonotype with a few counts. The CDR3 sequence: CASSYDGQTYNSPLHF. The CDR3, as DNA: TGTGCCAGCAGTTACGACGGACAGACCTATAATTCACCCCTCCACTTT. This sequence joins TRBV6-5 and TRBJ1-6; D is perhaps TRBD1 (6 bases). V lost 2 bases and J 2 bases, leaving 10 bases between the germline ends. The CDR3 sequence is 16 residues long. Germline assignment: CDR1 MNHEY and CDR2 SVGAGI.

The CDR3 DNA reads TGCGCCAGCAGCCAAGGGACGCAGAGCGGACAGGCCAGGAACGAGCAGTACTTC. Translation: CASSQGTQSGQARNEQYF. V and J are TRBV4-1 and TRBJ2-7, with TRBD1 matching over 7 bases. The CDR3 consists of 18 residues. Germline V CDR1 and CDR2: MGHRA, YSYEKL. Unmatched junction bases numbered 17, after V lost 1 base and J lost 5 bases.

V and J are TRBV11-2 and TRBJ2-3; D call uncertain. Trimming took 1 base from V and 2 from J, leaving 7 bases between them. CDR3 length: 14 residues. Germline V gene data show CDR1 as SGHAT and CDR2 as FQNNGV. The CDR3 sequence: CASSLVLVTDTQYF. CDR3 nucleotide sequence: TGTGCCAGCAGCTTAGTCTTGGTCACAGATACGCAGTATTTT.

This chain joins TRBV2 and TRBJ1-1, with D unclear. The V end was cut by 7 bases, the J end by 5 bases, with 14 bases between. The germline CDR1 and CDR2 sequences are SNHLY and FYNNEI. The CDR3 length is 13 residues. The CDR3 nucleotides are TGTGCCAGCACGCAGGCCTACGGGACTGAAGCTTTCTTT. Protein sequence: CASTQAYGTEAFF.

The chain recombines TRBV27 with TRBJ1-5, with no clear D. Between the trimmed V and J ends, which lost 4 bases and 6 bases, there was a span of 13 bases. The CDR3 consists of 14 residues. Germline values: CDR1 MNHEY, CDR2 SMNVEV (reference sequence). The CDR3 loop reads CASSSSSASQPQHF. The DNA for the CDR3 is TGTGCCAGCAGTTCAAGCAGCGCGTCTCAGCCCCAGCATTTT.

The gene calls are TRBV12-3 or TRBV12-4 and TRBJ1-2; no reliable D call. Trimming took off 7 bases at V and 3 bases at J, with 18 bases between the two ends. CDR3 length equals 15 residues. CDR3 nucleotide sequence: TGTGCCAGCATGGCGTTTCGGAGGAGGGACTATGGCTACACCTTC. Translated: CASMAFRRRDYGYTF.

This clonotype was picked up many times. The CDR3 DNA reads as TGCGCCAGCAGGGTCACTAGCGGGGCCTACAATGAGCAGTTCTTC. Translation gives CASRVTSGAYNEQFF. The chain carries TRBV10-2 and TRBJ2-1; TRBD2 matches at 10 bases. This CDR3 comprises 15 residues. V lost 6 bases, J lost 2 bases, and 4 bases stayed unmatched. The germline V gene encodes CDR1 WSHSY and CDR2 SAAADI.

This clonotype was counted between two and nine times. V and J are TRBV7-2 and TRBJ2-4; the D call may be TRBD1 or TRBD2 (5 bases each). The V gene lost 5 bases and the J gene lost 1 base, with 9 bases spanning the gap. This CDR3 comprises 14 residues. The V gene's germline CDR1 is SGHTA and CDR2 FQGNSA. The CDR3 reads CASSLRDAKNIQYF. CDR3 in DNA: TGTGCCAGCAGCCTCCGGGACGCCAAAAACATTCAGTACTTC.

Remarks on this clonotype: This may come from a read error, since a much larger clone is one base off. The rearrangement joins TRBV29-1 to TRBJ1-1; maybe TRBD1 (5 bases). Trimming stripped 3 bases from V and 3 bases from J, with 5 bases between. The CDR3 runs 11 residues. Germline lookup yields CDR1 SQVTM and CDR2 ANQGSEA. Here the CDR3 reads CSVDRDTEAFF. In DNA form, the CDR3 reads TGCAGCGTTGACAGGGACACTGAAGCTTTCTTT.

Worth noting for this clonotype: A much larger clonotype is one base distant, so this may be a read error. The CDR3 bases are TGTGCCAGCAGTGACAGGGGGTTTGGTGGGCAGTTCTTC. As protein: CASSDRGFGGQFF. V usage is TRBV6-1 and J usage is TRBJ2-1; 7 bases are shared with TRBD1. Per the germline V gene, CDR1 is MNHNS and CDR2 is SASEGT. The CDR3 sequence is 13 residues long. The J segment lost 12 bases and the V segment lost 3 bases, leaving 8 bases of the junction unmatched.

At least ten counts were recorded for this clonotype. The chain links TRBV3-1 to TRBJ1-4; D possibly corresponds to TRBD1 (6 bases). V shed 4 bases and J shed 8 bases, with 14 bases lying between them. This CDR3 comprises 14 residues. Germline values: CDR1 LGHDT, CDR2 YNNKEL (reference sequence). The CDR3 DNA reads TGTGCCAGCAGCCTCGCTCCAGGGGACGAAAAACTGTTTTTT. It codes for CASSLAPGDEKLFF.

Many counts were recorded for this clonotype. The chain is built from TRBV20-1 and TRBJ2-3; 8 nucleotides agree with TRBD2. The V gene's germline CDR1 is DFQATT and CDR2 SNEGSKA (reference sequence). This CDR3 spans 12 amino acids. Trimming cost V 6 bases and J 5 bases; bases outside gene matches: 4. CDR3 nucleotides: TGCAGTGCCGGGGGGGCCCGAGATACGCAGTATTTT. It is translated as CSAGGARDTQYF.

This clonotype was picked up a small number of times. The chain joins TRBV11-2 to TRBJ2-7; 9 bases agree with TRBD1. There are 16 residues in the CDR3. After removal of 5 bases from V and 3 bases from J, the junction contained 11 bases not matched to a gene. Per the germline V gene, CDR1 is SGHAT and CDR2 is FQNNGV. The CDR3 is CASSAIQGAGSYEQYF. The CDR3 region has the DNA TGTGCCAGCAGCGCAATACAGGGGGCCGGTAGCTACGAGCAGTACTTC.

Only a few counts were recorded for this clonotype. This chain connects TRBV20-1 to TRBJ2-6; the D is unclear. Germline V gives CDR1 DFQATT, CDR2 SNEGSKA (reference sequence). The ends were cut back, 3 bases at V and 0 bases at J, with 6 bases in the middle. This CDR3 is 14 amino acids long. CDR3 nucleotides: TGCAGTGCTAGTCCGGCCTCTGGGGCCAACGTCCTGACTTTC. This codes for CSASPASGANVLTF.

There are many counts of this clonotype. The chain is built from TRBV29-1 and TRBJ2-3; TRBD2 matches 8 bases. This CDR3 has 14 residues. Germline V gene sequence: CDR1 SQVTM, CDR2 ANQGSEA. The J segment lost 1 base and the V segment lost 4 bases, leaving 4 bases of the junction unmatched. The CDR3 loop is CSVGNSGGTDTQYF. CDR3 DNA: TGCAGCGTTGGAAATAGCGGGGGCACAGATACGCAGTATTTT.

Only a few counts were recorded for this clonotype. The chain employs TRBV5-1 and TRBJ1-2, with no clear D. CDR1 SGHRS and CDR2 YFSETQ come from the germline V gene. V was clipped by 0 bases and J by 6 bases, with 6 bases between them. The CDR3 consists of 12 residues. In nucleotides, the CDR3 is TGCGCCAGCAGCTTGGAAGGCAATGGCTACACCTTC. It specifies CASSLEGNGYTF.

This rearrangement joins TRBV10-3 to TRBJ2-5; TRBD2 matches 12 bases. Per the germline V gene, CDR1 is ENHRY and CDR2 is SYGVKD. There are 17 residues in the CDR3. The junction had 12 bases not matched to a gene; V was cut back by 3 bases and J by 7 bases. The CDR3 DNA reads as TGTGCCATCAGTGACCAACGGACTAGCGGGGTTCCGGGGACCCAGTACTTC. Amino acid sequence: CAISDQRTSGVPGTQYF.

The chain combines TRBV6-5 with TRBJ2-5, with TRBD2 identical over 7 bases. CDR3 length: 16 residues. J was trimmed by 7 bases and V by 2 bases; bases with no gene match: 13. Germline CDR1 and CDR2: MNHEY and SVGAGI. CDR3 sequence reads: CASSYRLAADPGTQYF. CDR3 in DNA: TGTGCCAGCAGTTACCGGCTAGCGGCGGATCCGGGGACCCAGTACTTC.

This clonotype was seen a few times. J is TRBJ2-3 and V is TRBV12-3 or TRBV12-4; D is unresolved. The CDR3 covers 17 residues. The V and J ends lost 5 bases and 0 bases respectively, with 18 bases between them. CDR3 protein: CASSETRSPFSTDTQYF. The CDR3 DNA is TGTGCCAGCAGTGAAACACGGTCCCCATTTAGCACAGATACGCAGTATTTT.

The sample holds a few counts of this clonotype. This CDR3 reads CASSPSLSSNTGELFF. The CDR3 coding sequence is TGTGCCAGCTCACCTTCTCTTAGCTCGAACACCGGGGAGCTGTTTTTT. This sequence joins TRBV18 and TRBJ2-2; no definite D call. Germline lookup yields CDR1 KGHSH and CDR2 LQKENI. V shed 3 bases and J shed 0 bases, with 11 bases lying between them. The CDR3 runs to 16 residues.

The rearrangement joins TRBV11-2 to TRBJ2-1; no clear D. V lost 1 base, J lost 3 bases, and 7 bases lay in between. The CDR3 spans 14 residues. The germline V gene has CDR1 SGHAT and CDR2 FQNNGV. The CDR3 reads CASSLVFGYNEQFF. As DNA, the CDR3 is TGTGCCAGCAGCTTAGTGTTTGGCTACAATGAGCAGTTCTTC.